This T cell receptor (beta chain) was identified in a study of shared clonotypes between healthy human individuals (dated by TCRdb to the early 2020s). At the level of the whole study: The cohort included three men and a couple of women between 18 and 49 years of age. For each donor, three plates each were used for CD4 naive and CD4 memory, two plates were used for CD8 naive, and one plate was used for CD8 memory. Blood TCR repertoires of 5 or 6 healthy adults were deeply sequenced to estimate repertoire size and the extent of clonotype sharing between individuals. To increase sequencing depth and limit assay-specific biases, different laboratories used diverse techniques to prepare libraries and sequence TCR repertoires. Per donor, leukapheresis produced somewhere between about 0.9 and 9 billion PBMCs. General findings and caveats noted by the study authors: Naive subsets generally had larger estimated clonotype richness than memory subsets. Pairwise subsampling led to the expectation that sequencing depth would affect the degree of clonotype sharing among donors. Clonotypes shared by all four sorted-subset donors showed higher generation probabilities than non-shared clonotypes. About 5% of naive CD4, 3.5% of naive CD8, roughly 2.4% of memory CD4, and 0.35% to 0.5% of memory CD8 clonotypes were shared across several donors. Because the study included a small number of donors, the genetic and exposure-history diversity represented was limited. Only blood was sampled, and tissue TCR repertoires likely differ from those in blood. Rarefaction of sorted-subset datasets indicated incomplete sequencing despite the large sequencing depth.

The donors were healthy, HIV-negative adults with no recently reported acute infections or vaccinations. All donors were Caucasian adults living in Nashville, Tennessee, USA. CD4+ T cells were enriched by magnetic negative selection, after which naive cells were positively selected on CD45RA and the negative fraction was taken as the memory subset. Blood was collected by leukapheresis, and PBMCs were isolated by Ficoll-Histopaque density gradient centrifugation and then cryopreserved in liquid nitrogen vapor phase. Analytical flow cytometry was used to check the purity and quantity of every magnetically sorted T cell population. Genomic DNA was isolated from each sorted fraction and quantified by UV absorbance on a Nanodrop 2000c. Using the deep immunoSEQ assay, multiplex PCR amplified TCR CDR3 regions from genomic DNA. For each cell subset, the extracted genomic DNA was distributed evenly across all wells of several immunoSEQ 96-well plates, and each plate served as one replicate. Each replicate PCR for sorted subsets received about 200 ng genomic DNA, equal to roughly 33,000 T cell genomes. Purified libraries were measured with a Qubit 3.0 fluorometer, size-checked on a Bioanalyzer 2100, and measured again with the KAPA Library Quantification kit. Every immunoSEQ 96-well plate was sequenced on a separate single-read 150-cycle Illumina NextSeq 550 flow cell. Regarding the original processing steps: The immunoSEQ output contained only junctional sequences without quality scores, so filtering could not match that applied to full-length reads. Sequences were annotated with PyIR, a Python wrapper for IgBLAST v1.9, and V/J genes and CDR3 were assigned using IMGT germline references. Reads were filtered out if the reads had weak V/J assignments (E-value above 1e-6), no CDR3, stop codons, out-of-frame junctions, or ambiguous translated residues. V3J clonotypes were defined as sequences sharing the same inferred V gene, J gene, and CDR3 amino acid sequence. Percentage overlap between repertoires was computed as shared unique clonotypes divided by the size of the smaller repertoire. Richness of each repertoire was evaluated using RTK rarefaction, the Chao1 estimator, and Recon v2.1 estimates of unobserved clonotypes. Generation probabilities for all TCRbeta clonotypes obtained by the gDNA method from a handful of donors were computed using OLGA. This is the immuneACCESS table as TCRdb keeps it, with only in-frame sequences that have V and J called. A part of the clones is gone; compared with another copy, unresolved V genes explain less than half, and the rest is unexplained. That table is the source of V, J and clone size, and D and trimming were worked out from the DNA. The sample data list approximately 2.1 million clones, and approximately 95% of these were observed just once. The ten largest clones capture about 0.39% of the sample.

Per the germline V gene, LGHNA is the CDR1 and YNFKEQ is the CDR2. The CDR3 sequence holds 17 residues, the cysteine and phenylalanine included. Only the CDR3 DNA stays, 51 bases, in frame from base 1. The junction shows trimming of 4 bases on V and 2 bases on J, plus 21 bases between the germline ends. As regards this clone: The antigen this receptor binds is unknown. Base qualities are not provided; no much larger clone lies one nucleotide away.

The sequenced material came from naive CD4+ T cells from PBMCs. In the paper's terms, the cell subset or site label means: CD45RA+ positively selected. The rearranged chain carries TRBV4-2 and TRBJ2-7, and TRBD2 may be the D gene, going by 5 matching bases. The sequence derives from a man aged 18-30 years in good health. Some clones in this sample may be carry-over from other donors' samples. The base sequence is TGTGCCAGCAGCCCCCGGGGAACGGGATCCAATCCCTACGAGCAGTACTTC. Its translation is CASSPRGTGSNPYEQYF.